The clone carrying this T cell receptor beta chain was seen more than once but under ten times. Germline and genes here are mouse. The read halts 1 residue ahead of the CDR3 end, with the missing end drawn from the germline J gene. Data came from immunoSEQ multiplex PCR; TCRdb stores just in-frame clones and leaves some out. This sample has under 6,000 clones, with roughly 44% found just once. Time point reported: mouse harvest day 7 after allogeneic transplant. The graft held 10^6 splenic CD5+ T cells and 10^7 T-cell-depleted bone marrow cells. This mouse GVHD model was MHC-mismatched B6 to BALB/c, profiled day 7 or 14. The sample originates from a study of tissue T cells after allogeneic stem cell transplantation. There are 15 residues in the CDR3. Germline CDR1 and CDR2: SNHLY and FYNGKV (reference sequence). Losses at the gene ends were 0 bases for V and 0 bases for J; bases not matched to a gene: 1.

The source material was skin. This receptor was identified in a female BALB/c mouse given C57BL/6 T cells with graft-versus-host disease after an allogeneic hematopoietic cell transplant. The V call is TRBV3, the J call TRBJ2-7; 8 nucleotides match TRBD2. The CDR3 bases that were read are TGTGCCAGCAGCTTAGCCTGGGGGGCCTCCTATGAACAGTAC. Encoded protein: CASSLAWGASYEQY. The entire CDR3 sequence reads CASSLAWGASYEQYF.